This T cell receptor beta chain was sequenced for a study of CD4 T cells in relation to SARS-CoV-2 and coronaviruses. The ends lost 3 bases at V and 5 bases at J; junction bases unmatched: 7. Germline V lookup: CDR1 LNHDA, CDR2 SQIVND (reference sequence). The length of the CDR3 is 16 residues. Overall study findings and caveats: No donor gave both pre-pandemic and post-infection samples.

The sample holds a few counts of this clone. Its matching antigen is unknown. TCRdb keeps only in-frame clones here, not all; method: immunoSEQ multiplex PCR. The data show tens of thousands of clones, with 70% to 80% seen just once and approximately 2.8% held by the top ten. The receptor was derived from an adult with COVID-19. The gene calls are TRBV19 and TRBJ1-6; TRBD1 matches 7 bases. The source material was memory CD4+ T cells from PBMCs, cultured in vitro. The CDR3 is CASSIWTGRHNSPLHF. CDR3 coding DNA: TGTGCCAGTAGTATCTGGACAGGCCGTCATAATTCACCCCTCCACTTT.